This T cell receptor (beta chain) comes out of a study of cytomegalovirus exposure and HLA in healthy donors. Germline V lookup: CDR1 SGHRS, CDR2 YFSETQ. Trimming removed 0 bases from V and 4 bases from J, with 10 bases in between. CDR3 length equals 15 residues. The primer mix had 60 Vbeta and 13 Jbeta primers. Assay used: immunoSEQ multiplex PCR; TCRdb lists only in-frame clones, some missing. The sample has roughly 200,000 clones, 79% seen once. The source is a young woman in good health and CMV-seropositive. This rearrangement joins TRBV5-1 to TRBJ2-2; D is perhaps TRBD1 (6 bases). The sequencing sample was made of PBMCs. The chain's CDR3 is CASSLGGTLTGELFF. As DNA, the CDR3 is TGCGCCAGCAGCTTGGGAGGGACACTCACCGGGGAGCTGTTTTTT.